One T cell receptor (beta chain) is described in this entry. What it binds is not known. Sequencing relied on a cDNA template that was reverse transcribed from extracted RNA. Libraries were prepared by immunoSEQ multiplex PCR; TCRdb keeps only in-frame clonotypes and omits some of them. The data hold roughly 210,000 clones, with roughly two fifths observed a single time. Treatment given: oral pan-JAK inhibitor, 5-10 mg twice daily. The data are from a study of CD8+ T cells in alopecia areata. In the study overall: It was 6 to 18 months of tofacitinib, and then there were 6 months off drug. Points from the study as a whole: Tofacitinib delivered significant drops in scalp clonality and in expanded CD8+ clones among the top 100. Elevated clonality characterized lesional scalp relative to normal scalp, particularly in alopecia totalis/universalis.

This CDR3 is 13 amino acids long. CDR1 and CDR2 (germline): SGDLS, YYNGEE. The V end lost 4 bases, the J end lost 2 bases, and 7 bases lay between the germline ends. The gene calls are TRBV9 and TRBJ1-3; no reliable D call. Source: CD4+ T cells sorted from blood, taken at approximately week 36, from a patient treated with tofacitinib. This receptor was identified in a human donor with alopecia areata. The CDR3 reads CASSQNPGNTIYF. In DNA form, the CDR3 reads TGTGCCAGCAGCCAGAACCCTGGAAACACCATATATTTT.